These 32 T cell receptor beta chains share one sample of origin, sequenced in a study of B cell selection in AIRE deficiency. TCRdb's copy holds only in-frame clones and misses some; the assay was immunoSEQ multiplex PCR. The table lists tens of thousands of clones, 90% to 96% of them singletons. The sorted conventional CD4 T cells were gated as CD4+CD127+. The sequencing input was CD4+CD127+ conventional T cells sorted from PBMCs. These receptors came from a human donor in good health.

The rearrangement links TRBV15 to TRBJ2-7, with D perhaps assigned TRBD1 or TRBD2 (5 bases each). In germline, CDR1 is LNHNV, CDR2 YYDKDF (reference sequence). V dropped 4 bases and J dropped 0 bases, with 19 bases sitting between them. CDR3 length: 17 residues. As DNA, the CDR3 is TGTGCCACCAGCACCCGTCGTGGGACGCGCGGCTCCTACGAGCAGTACTTC. Encoded protein: CATSTRRGTRGSYEQYF.

The CDR3 sequence is CASGSPSADGRVEQYF. As DNA, the CDR3 is TGTGCCAGCGGGTCCCCGAGTGCTGATGGGCGAGTGGAGCAGTACTTC. The V gene is TRBV28, the J gene TRBJ2-7; D is unclear. CDR1 is MDHEN and CDR2 is SYDVKM in the germline V gene. The V end lost 8 bases, the J end lost 7 bases, and 27 bases lay between the germline ends. CDR3 size: 16 residues.

J is TRBJ2-3 and V is TRBV4-1, with 8 bases lining up with TRBD1. V shed 4 bases and J 3 bases; nucleotides not matched to a gene: 12. The CDR3 contains 17 residues. Germline CDR1 is MGHRA and CDR2 is YSYEKL. CDR3 nucleotides: TGCGCCAGCAGCCCCCCGCGCCAGGGGGCATGGACAGATACGCAGTATTTT. This codes for CASSPPRQGAWTDTQYF.

V is TRBV7-2 and J is TRBJ2-3, with no clear D. V lost 1 base and J lost 0, with 8 bases in between. Germline CDR1 and CDR2: SGHTA and FQGNSA. The CDR3 is 15 amino acids. The CDR3 DNA sequence: TGTGCCAGCAGCTTAGGACGCCCTAGCACAGATACGCAGTATTTT. Encoded protein: CASSLGRPSTDTQYF.

This clone was observed a single time. The chain couples TRBV28 to TRBJ2-3; 11 bases match TRBD2. The J segment lost 2 bases and the V segment lost 5 bases, leaving 6 bases of the junction unmatched. This CDR3 spans 16 amino acids. The germline CDR1 and CDR2 sequences are MDHEN and SYDVKM. The CDR3: CASSETSGRNTDTQYF. CDR3 DNA: TGTGCCAGCAGTGAAACTAGCGGGAGAAACACAGATACGCAGTATTTT.

V and J are TRBV6-5 and TRBJ2-3; 10 bases are a match to TRBD2. Germline V CDR1 and CDR2: MNHEY, SVGAGI. CDR3 size: 15 residues. V shed 6 bases, J shed 2 bases, and the junction held 5 bases outside the gene matches. This CDR3 is CASRISGRVTDTQYF. The CDR3 bases are TGTGCCAGCAGAATCAGCGGGAGGGTCACAGATACGCAGTATTTT.

The chain has TRBV28 and TRBJ1-5, with 9 bases lining up with TRBD1. CDR3 length equals 15 residues. V shed 6 bases and J 4 bases; nucleotides not matched to a gene: 7. CDR1 and CDR2 from the germline V gene are MDHEN and SYDVKM. The CDR3 nucleotides are TGTGCCAGCAGCCTGGGACAGGGCCGGAATCAGCCCCAGCATTTT. Protein sequence: CASSLGQGRNQPQHF. Full variable domain (rest looked up from reference TRBV28 and TRBJ1-5): DVKVTQSSRYLVKRTGEKVFLECVQDMDHENMFWYRQDPGLGLRLIYFSYDVKMKEKGDIPEGYSVSREKKERFSLILESASTNQTSMYLCASSLGQGRNQPQHFGDGTRLSIL.

This chain uses TRBV7-9 with TRBJ1-6; perhaps TRBD1 as D (6 bases). Germline CDR1 SEHNR, CDR2 FQNEAQ (reference sequence). The CDR3 totals 15 residues. Trimming stripped 1 base from V and 10 bases from J, with 14 bases between. The CDR3 reads CASSLGRTVGSPLHF. CDR3 in DNA: TGTGCCAGCAGCTTAGGACGGACAGTCGGCTCACCCCTCCACTTT.

The chain recombines TRBV4-1 with TRBJ2-6, with D possibly matching TRBD2 (7 bases). This CDR3 has 20 residues. Germline lookup yields CDR1 MGHRA and CDR2 YSYEKL. The V and J ends lost 2 bases and 0 bases respectively, with 20 bases between them. The CDR3 DNA sequence: TGCGCCAGCAGCCAACCGGGGGGCGGGAAAGTGTCCTCTGGGGCCAACGTCCTGACTTTC. This encodes CASSQPGGGKVSSGANVLTF.

V usage is TRBV10-3 and J usage is TRBJ1-1; D gene unclear. CDR1 is ENHRY and CDR2 is SYGVKD in the germline V gene. This CDR3 has 13 residues. Trimming stripped 6 bases from V and 3 bases from J, with 11 bases between. The CDR3 coding sequence is TGTGCCATCAGCCCGGTCGCGGACACTGAAGCTTTCTTT. Translation gives CAISPVADTEAFF.

The genes are TRBV5-4 and TRBJ2-1, with TRBD2 identical over 8 bases. J was trimmed by 10 bases and V by 3 bases; bases with no gene match: 6. The germline CDR1 and CDR2 sequences are SGHNT and YYREEE (reference sequence). The CDR3 totals 13 residues. The CDR3 sequence: CASSSPQRGEQFF. CDR3 nucleotide sequence: TGTGCCAGCAGCTCCCCTCAGCGGGGGGAGCAGTTCTTC.

The chain uses TRBV30 and TRBJ2-1; D is perhaps TRBD1 or TRBD2 (6 bases each). Germline V lookup: CDR1 GTSNPN, CDR2 SVGIG (reference sequence). This CDR3 has 16 amino acids. V was trimmed by 4 bases and J by 3 bases, leaving 19 bases between them. Written as DNA, the CDR3 is TGTGCCTGGAAACAGGGAGGTAGGCAACTCTACAATGAGCAGTTCTTC. Translating it yields CAWKQGGRQLYNEQFF.

The chain has TRBV5-3 and TRBJ2-1; D not resolved. TRBV5-3 is classed as an ORF, of uncertain function. Trimming took 2 bases from V and 10 from J, leaving 10 bases between them. CDR3 length equals 12 residues. The CDR3 coding sequence is TGTGCCAGAAGCTTTATGACGGAGGAGCAGTTCTTC. It translates to CARSFMTEEQFF.

The chain combines TRBV27 with TRBJ2-1; 13 bases fit TRBD2. The junction had 5 bases not matched to a gene; V was cut back by 6 bases and J by 0 bases. The CDR3 contains 17 residues. CDR1 is MNHEY and CDR2 is SMNVEV in the germline V gene (reference sequence). CDR3 protein: CASRHRTSGSSYNEQFF. CDR3 in DNA: TGTGCCAGCAGACATAGGACTAGCGGGAGCTCCTACAATGAGCAGTTCTTC.

CDR3 sequence: CASSQLQGRADTQYF. The CDR3 DNA is TGTGCCAGCAGCCAACTTCAGGGGCGGGCAGATACGCAGTATTTT. The chain employs TRBV14 and TRBJ2-3; possible D gene TRBD1, 6 bases. CDR1 is SGHDN and CDR2 is FVKESK in the germline V gene. The CDR3 is 15 residues long. The V and J ends lost 2 bases and 4 bases respectively, with 13 bases between them.

A remark on this clone: Germline is not matched at one junction end, which may reflect a read error. V is TRBV19 and J is TRBJ2-2; 7 bases align to TRBD2. The length of the CDR3 is 17 residues. The germline V gene encodes CDR1 LNHDA and CDR2 SQIVND (reference sequence). CDR3 sequence (DNA): TGTGCCAGTAGCGATAGGGAGGGACTACTTTCCACCGGGCAGCTGTTTTTT. Translating gives CASSDREGLLSTGQLFF.

The chain joins TRBV4-2 to TRBJ2-1, with D perhaps being TRBD1 or TRBD2 (5 bases each). The CDR3 runs to 16 residues. Trimming cost V 0 bases and J 0 bases, with 9 bases left between them. In germline, CDR1 is LGHNA, CDR2 YNFKEQ. CDR3: CASSQEPGSSYNEQFF. In nucleotides, the CDR3 is TGTGCCAGCAGCCAAGAACCAGGGAGCTCCTACAATGAGCAGTTCTTC.

The J gene is TRBJ2-6, the V gene TRBV6-1; tentatively, D is TRBD2 (5 bases). The germline V and J ends were trimmed by 0 bases and 0 bases, with 9 bases remaining between them. This CDR3 is built from 17 residues. Germline CDR1 is MNHNS and CDR2 is SASEGT. This CDR3 is CASSEAAGYSGANVLTF. The CDR3 DNA follows: TGTGCCAGCAGTGAAGCGGCGGGCTACTCTGGGGCCAACGTCCTGACTTTC.

The chain is built from TRBV11-1 and TRBJ2-5, with 8 positions matching TRBD2. Germline V gene lookup returns CDR1 SGHAT and CDR2 FQDESV (reference sequence). The length of the CDR3 is 14 residues. J was trimmed by 4 bases and V by 5 bases; bases with no gene match: 6. The CDR3 nucleotides are TGTGCCAGCAGCCTTGGTCTAGCGGGAGAGACCCAGTACTTC. It codes for CASSLGLAGETQYF.

This chain uses TRBV5-8 with TRBJ1-4; D unresolved. This CDR3 region has 13 residues. Germline CDR1 SGHTS, CDR2 YDEGEE. Deletions cut 0 bases from V and 8 bases from J, with 8 bases between. The CDR3 DNA is TGTGCCAGCAGCTTGGGGGCCAAGGAAAAACTGTTTTTT. Translation gives CASSLGAKEKLFF.

This rearrangement joins TRBV5-1 to TRBJ2-7, with 8 bases aligning to TRBD1. With V trimmed by 0 bases and J by 7 bases, 6 bases remained unmatched. Germline values: CDR1 SGHRS, CDR2 YFSETQ. The CDR3 runs to 14 residues. The CDR3 sequence is CASSLGTGYGEQYF. The DNA for the CDR3 is TGCGCCAGCAGCTTGGGGACAGGGTATGGGGAGCAGTACTTC.

The chain joins TRBV12-5 to TRBJ2-5; possible D gene TRBD2, 5 bases. The length of the CDR3 is 11 residues. The ends were cut back, 6 bases at V and 5 bases at J, with 7 bases in the middle. CDR1 LGHNT and CDR2 FRNRAP come from the germline V gene. Here the CDR3 DNA reads TGTGCTAGTGGCTCGGGGGAGACCCAGTACTTC. Protein sequence: CASGSGETQYF.

The rearrangement uses TRBV7-2 and TRBJ2-2; the match to TRBD2 covers 7 bases. The junction had 7 bases not matched to a gene; V was cut back by 4 bases and J by 2 bases. CDR1 is SGHTA and CDR2 is FQGNSA in the germline V gene. This CDR3 has 16 amino acids. The CDR3 loop reads CASSWGGQTNTGELFF. The CDR3 bases are TGTGCCAGCAGCTGGGGAGGGCAGACCAACACCGGGGAGCTGTTTTTT.

The J gene is TRBJ1-1, the V gene TRBV2; TRBD1 matches 8 bases. Trimming at V came to 4 bases and at J to 6 bases, leaving 7 bases not matched to a gene. Germline loops: CDR1 SNHLY, CDR2 FYNNEI. The CDR3 is 14 amino acids. The CDR3 DNA reads TGTGCCAGCAGTGTGGACAGGGTAAGACCTGAAGCTTTCTTT. Encoded protein: CASSVDRVRPEAFF.

The gene calls are TRBV6-5 and TRBJ2-7, with D possibly TRBD2 on 5 matching bases. Germline V gene sequence: CDR1 MNHEY, CDR2 SVGAGI. The CDR3 consists of 14 residues. V lost 4 bases and J lost 6, with 16 bases in between. The DNA of the CDR3 is TGTGCCAGCAGTTTCTCGAGGTCTGGAGGCGAGCAGTACTTC. Translated: CASSFSRSGGEQYF.

The chain has TRBV19 and TRBJ2-7, with D possibly TRBD2 on 6 matching bases. This CDR3 has 11 amino acids. V was shortened by 9 bases and J by 3 bases, with 9 bases between the two germline ends. From germline, CDR1 is LNHDA and CDR2 SQIVND (reference sequence). The CDR3 DNA is TGTGCCAGCGGGGGTGGCTACGAGCAGTACTTC. Residues: CASGGGYEQYF.

The rearrangement joins TRBV28 to TRBJ2-7; D unclear. This CDR3 has 10 amino acids. Trimming took 3 bases from V and 6 from J, leaving 3 bases between them. In germline, CDR1 is MDHEN, CDR2 SYDVKM. CDR3 bases: TGTGCCAGCAGTTTTACCGAGCAGTACTTC. Translating it yields CASSFTEQYF.

This clone has just one count. One junction end disagrees with the germline gene, perhaps due to a read error. The V gene is TRBV18, the J gene TRBJ2-1; 8 positions match TRBD2. There are 14 residues in the CDR3. Germline-derived CDR1 and CDR2 are KGHSH and LQKENI. The CDR3 loop is CASSLGLAYYEQFF. DNA for the CDR3: TGTGCCAGCTCACTTGGACTAGCCTACTATGAGCAGTTCTTC. The full variable domain, rest sourced from reference TRBV18 and TRBJ2-1, is NAGVMQNPRHLVRRRGQEARLRCSPMKGHSHVYWYRQLPEEGLKFMVYLQKENIIDESGMPKERFSAEFPKEGPSILRIQQVVRGDSAAYFCASSLGLAYYEQFFGPGTRLTVL.

The chain uses TRBV5-1 and TRBJ2-5; 10 bases are shared with TRBD1. Germline CDR1 reads SGHRS; CDR2 reads YFSETQ. V lost 4 bases to trimming and J lost 2 bases; unmatched junction nucleotides: 5. The CDR3 runs to 15 residues. The CDR3 DNA follows: TGCGCCAGCAGCCCAGGGACAGGGGTACAAGAGACCCAGTACTTC. The encoded protein is CASSPGTGVQETQYF.

The rearrangement uses TRBV21-1 and TRBJ2-5. TRBV21-1 is a pseudogene segment. The CDR3 spans 15 residues. In DNA form, the CDR3 reads TGTGCCAGCAGCTCGATAGGTGCCGGGGCCGGGACCCAGTACTTC. This codes for CASSSIGAGAGTQYF.

V and J are TRBV20-1 and TRBJ1-2; D call uncertain. V was clipped by 5 bases and J by 4 bases, with 8 bases between them. This CDR3 region has 11 residues. Looked up from germline, CDR1 is DFQATT and CDR2 is SNEGSKA (reference sequence). The CDR3 DNA reads as TGCAGTGCTTCCCCTCTCTATGGCTACACCTTC. This sequence encodes CSASPLYGYTF.

The V call is TRBV2, the J call TRBJ1-4; D remains unclear. The V gene lost 6 bases and the J gene lost 2 bases, with 13 bases spanning the gap. Germline lookup yields CDR1 SNHLY and CDR2 FYNNEI. The CDR3 consists of 15 residues. The DNA for the CDR3 is TGTGCCAGCAGGGCCTTTCTGGGGACTAATGAAAAACTGTTTTTT. This translates into CASRAFLGTNEKLFF.